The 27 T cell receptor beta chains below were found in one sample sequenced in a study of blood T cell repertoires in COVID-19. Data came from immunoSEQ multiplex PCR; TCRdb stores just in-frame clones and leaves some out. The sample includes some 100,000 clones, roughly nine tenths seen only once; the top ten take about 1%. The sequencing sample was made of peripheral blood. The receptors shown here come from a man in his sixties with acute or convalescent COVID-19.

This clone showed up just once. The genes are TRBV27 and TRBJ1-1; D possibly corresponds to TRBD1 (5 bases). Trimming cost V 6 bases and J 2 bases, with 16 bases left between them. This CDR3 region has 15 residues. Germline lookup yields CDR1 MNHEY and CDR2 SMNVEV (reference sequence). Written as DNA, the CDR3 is TGTGCCAGCAGCCGTACCGGGGGGGGAAACACTGAAGCTTTCTTT. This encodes CASSRTGGGNTEAFF.

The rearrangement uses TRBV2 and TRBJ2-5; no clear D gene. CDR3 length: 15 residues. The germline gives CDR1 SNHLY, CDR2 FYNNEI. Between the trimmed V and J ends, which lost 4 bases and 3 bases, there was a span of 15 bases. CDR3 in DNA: TGTGCCAGCAGTGGTAGCACCAACCCGAAAGAGACCCAGTACTTC. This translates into CASSGSTNPKETQYF.

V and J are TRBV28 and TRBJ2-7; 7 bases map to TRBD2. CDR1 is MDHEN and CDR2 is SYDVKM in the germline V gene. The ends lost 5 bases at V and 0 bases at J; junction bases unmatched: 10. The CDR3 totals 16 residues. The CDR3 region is CASSRAGDPISYEQYF. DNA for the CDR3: TGTGCCAGCAGTAGGGCGGGGGACCCTATCTCCTACGAGCAGTACTTC.

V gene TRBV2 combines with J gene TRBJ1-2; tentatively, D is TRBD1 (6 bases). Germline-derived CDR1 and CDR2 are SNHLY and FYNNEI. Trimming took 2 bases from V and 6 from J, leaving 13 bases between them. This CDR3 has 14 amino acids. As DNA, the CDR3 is TGTGCCAGCAGTGAAAAGGGCCAGGGGAATGGCTACACCTTC. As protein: CASSEKGQGNGYTF.

The CDR3 DNA follows: TGTGCCAGCGGGCGGGACAGGAACACTGAAGCTTTCTTT. Translated: CASGRDRNTEAFF. The rearrangement joins TRBV7-3 to TRBJ1-1; TRBD1 aligns across 7 bases. Germline CDR1 and CDR2: SGHTA and FQGTGA. This CDR3 spans 13 amino acids. Trimming removed 8 bases from V and 1 base from J; junction bases left unmatched: 4.

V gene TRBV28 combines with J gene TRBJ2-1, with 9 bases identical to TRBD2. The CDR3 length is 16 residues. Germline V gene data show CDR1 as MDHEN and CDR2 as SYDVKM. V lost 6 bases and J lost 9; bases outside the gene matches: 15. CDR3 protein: CASSSPPGASGTEQFF. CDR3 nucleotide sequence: TGTGCCAGCAGCTCACCCCCCGGGGCTAGCGGGACTGAGCAGTTCTTC.

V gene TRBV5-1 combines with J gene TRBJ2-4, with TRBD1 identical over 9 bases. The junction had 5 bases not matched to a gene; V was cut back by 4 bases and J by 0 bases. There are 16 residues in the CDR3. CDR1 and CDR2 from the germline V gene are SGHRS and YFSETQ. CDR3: CASSPGTGLAKNIQYF. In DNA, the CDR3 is TGCGCCAGCAGCCCGGGGACAGGGCTAGCCAAAAACATTCAGTACTTC. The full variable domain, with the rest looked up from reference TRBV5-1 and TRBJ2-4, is KAGVTQTPRYLIKTRGQQVTLSCSPISGHRSVSWYQQTPGQGLQFLFEYFSETQRNKGNFPGRFSGRQFSNSRSEMNVSTLELGDSALYLCASSPGTGLAKNIQYFGAGTRLSVL.

As DNA, the CDR3 is TGTGCCAGCAGCTTAATGACAGGGGGCACCGGGGAGCTGTTTTTT. Residues: CASSLMTGGTGELFF. The chain uses TRBV7-2 and TRBJ2-2; 9 positions agree with TRBD1. CDR3 length: 15 amino acids. Germline V gene data show CDR1 as SGHTA and CDR2 as FQGNSA. J lost 4 bases, V lost 2 bases, and 2 bases had no gene match.

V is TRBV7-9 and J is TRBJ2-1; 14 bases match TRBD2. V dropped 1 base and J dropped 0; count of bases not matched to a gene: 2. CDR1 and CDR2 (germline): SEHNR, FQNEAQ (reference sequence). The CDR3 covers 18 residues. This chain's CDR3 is CASSLGTSGRNSYNEQFF. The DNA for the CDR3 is TGTGCCAGCAGCTTAGGGACTAGCGGGAGGAACTCCTACAATGAGCAGTTCTTC.

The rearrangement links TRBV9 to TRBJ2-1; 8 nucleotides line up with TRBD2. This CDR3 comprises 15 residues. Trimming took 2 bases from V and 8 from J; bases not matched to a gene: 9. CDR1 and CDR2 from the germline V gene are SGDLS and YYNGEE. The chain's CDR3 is CASSVLVVRGDEQFF. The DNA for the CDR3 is TGTGCCAGCAGCGTTCTGGTGGTGCGGGGGGATGAGCAGTTCTTC.

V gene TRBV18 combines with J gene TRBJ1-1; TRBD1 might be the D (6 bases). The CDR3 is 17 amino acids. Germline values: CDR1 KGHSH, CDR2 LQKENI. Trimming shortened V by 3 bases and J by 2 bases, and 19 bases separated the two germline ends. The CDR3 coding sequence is TGTGCCAGCTCACCCAGGGGCGTCCCGCTTAAAAACACTGAAGCTTTCTTT. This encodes CASSPRGVPLKNTEAFF.

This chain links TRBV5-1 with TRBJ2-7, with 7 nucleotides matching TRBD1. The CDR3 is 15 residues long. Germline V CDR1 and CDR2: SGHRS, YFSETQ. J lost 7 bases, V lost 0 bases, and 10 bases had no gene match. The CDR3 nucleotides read TGCGCCAGCAGCTTGGAAGGGGGCAGTTCGGGAGAGCAGTACGTC. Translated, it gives CASSLEGGSSGEQYV.

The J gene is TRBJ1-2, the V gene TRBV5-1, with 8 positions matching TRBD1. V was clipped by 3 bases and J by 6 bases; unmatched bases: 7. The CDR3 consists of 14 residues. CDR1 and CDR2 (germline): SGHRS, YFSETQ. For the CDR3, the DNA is TGCGCCAGCAGCTCCCAGGGGGCGGTGAATGGCTACACCTTC. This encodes CASSSQGAVNGYTF.

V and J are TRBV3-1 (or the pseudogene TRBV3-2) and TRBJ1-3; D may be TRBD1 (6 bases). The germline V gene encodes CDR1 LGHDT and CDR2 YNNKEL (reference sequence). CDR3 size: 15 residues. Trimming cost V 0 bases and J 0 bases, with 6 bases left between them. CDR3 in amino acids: CASSQDRGSGNTIYF. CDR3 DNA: TGTGCCAGCAGCCAAGACAGGGGCTCTGGAAACACCATATATTTT.

CDR3 residues: CAWTTGAGGGQFF. CDR3 sequence (DNA): TGTGCCTGGACTACAGGTGCGGGGGGCGGGCAGTTCTTC. The chain joins TRBV30 to TRBJ2-1, with 8 bases fitting TRBD2. The CDR3 totals 13 residues. Germline V CDR1 and CDR2: GTSNPN, SVGIG (reference sequence). V lost 4 bases to trimming and J lost 12 bases; unmatched junction nucleotides: 11.

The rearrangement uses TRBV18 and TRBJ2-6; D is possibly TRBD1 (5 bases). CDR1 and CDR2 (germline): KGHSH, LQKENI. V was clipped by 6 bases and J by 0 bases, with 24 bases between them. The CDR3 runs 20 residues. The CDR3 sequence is CASSASTTERFISGANVLTF. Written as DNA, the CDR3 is TGTGCCAGCTCCGCTTCCACGACAGAAAGGTTTATCTCTGGGGCCAACGTCCTGACTTTC.

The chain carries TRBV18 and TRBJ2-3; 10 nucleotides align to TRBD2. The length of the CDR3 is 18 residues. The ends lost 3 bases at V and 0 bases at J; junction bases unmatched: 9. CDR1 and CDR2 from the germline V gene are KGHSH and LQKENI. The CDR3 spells CASSPGLATFKSTDTQYF. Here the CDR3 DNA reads TGTGCCAGCTCACCGGGACTAGCGACCTTTAAAAGCACAGATACGCAGTATTTT.

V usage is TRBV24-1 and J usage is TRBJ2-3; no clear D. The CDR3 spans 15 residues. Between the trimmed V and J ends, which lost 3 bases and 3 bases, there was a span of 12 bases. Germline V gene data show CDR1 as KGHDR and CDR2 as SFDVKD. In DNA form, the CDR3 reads TGTGCCACCAGTGATGCCCTAGGTAGGACAGATACGCAGTATTTT. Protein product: CATSDALGRTDTQYF.

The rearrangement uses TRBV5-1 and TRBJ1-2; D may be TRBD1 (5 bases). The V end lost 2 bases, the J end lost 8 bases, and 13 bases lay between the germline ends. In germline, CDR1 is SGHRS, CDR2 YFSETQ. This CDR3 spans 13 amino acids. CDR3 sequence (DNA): TGCGCCAGCAGCTTTGAGAGCAGGGTGGGCTACACCTTC. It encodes CASSFESRVGYTF.

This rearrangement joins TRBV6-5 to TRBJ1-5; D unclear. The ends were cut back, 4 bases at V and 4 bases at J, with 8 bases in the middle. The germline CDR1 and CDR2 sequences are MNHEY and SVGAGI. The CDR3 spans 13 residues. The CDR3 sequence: CASSSSLNQPQHF. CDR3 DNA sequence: TGTGCCAGCAGTTCTTCCCTTAATCAGCCCCAGCATTTT.

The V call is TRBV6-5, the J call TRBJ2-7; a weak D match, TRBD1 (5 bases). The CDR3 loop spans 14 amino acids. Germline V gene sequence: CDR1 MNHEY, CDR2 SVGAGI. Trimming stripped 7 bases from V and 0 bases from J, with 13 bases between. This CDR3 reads CASKSRASSYEQYV. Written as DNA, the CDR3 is TGTGCCAGCAAATCCAGGGCTAGCTCCTACGAGCAGTACGTC.

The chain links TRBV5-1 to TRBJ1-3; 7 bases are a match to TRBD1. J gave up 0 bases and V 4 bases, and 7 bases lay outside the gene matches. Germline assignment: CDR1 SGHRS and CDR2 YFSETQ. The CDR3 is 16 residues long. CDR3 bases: TGCGCCAGCAGCCTTTCCCGACAGGGCTCTGGAAACACCATATATTTT. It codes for CASSLSRQGSGNTIYF.

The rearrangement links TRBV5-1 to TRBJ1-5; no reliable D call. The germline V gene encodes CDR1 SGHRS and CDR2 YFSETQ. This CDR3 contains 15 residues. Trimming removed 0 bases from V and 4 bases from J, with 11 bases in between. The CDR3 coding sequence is TGCGCCAGCAGCTTGGCCGCAGGAGGGAATCAGCCCCAGCATTTT. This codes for CASSLAAGGNQPQHF.

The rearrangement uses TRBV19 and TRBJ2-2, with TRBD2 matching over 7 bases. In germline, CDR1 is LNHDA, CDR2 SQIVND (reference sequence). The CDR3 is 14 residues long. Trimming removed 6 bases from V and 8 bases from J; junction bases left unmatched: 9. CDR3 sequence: CASRVASGRGELFF. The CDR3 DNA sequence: TGTGCCAGTAGAGTAGCTAGCGGTAGGGGGGAGCTGTTTTTT.

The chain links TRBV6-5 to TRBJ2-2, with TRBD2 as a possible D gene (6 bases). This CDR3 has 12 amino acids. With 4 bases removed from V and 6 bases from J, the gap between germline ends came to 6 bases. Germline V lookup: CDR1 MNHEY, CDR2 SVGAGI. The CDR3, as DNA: TGTGCCAGCAGTTGGGGGGCCGGGGAGCTGTTTTTT. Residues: CASSWGAGELFF.

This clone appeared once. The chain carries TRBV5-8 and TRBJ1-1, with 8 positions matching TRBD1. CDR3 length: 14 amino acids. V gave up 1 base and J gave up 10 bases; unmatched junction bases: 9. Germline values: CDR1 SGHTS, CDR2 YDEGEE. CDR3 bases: TGTGCCAGCAGCTTGTTGCGCAGGGGGCGGCGAGCTTTCTTT. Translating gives CASSLLRRGRRAFF.

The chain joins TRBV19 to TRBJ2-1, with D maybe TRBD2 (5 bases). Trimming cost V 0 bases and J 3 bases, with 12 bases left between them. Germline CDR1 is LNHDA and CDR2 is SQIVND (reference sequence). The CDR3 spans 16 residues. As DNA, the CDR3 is TGTGCCAGTAGTATAGAAGGTTCGGGGTACTACAATGAGCAGTTCTTC. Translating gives CASSIEGSGYYNEQFF.